This TCR beta chain was identified in a study of OX40 agonist ivuxolimab in advanced cancers. Study overall: Partial responses occurred in three patients (one hepatocellular carcinoma, two cutaneous melanoma).

The CDR3 has 12 residues. V trimming: 6 bases; J trimming: 6 bases; junction bases outside the gene matches: 5. From germline, CDR1 is SQVTM and CDR2 ANQGSEA. Sequencing was performed with immunoSEQ multiplex PCR; in TCRdb, only in-frame clones are kept and a portion is missing. This repertoire shows fewer than 85,000 clones, 65% to 90% found once; its top ten account for approximately 1.9%. The source of this sequence is an adult with an advanced solid tumor such as melanoma, head and neck, liver or kidney cancer. This chain joins TRBV29-1 and TRBJ2-1; 7 bases are shared with TRBD2. Material: CD4+ or CD8+ T cells sorted from blood, obtained in a trial of the OX40 agonist ivuxolimab. CDR3 region: CSVYGGSNEQFF. Here the CDR3 DNA reads TGCAGCGTCTACGGGGGGTCCAATGAGCAGTTCTTC.